This record covers a single T cell receptor (beta chain). Its target antigen remains unknown. Nothing much larger sits one base from this clone, and base qualities are not available. Libraries were made using the immunoSEQ multiplex PCR assay. The original methods were these. A statistical classification framework was developed to diagnose cytomegalovirus status using the catalog of TCR beta chain sequences. TCRdb provides this immuneACCESS table in a form limited to in-frame rearrangements. Some clones are lacking; in checked studies, under half of them reflect an unresolved V gene, and why the rest are absent is not known. Clone size and V and J calls were adopted from that table, with D and trimming inferred from the DNA. The sample table holds about 220,000 clones, of which 70% to 90% were seen once. The ten biggest clones cover just under 3% of the sample. This sample was included in a study of cytomegalovirus exposure and HLA in healthy donors (dated by TCRdb to about 2017). Study-wide context: According to a later analysis, the approximately 130 validation repertoires were produced on the same platform as the roughly 700 repertoires of the first cohort. The aim of the study was to test whether cataloging public T cell receptors could identify signatures of past pathogen exposure. A separate validation cohort of 90 to 150 different subjects was used in addition to the roughly 670-subject first cohort. High-throughput TCR immunosequencing, statistical association of individual TCRs with disease status, and machine learning were combined to predict cytomegalovirus infection status. The paper as a whole reports these results and caveats: A total of about 180 TCR beta chains were listed by the study as associated with cytomegalovirus. Subsequent analysis determined that TCRs grouped into clusters in the first cohort also showed a tendency toward co-occurrence across the 130 or so validation repertoires, and roughly 94% of cluster scores exceeded 0. Most TCR sequences were seen in very few donors, while some public TCRs were found in many individuals. In vitro tests confirmed that three of the cytomegalovirus-associated TCR beta chains recognize cytomegalovirus antigens. In both the original and validation cohorts, the classifier was reported to diagnose cytomegalovirus status with high specificity and sensitivity. All 130 or so repertoires were used to score co-occurrence in the validation cohort in a later analysis, because that analysis had no HLA typing for the cohort. The authors suggested that the approach could potentially be generalized to other disease states and immunological phenotypes.

From V the trimming removes 1 base and from J it removes 8 bases, while the gene matches leave 4 bases of the junction unaccounted for. The CDR3 starts with the cysteine, ends with the phenylalanine, and has 14 residues. The entry retains the CDR3 DNA only, 42 bases that are in frame from base 1. From a lookup of the germline V gene (reference sequence), CDR1 and CDR2 are MNHEY and SMNVEV. The donors belonged to the validation cohort of approximately 130 subjects, which was separate from the 666-subject first cohort. The V and J genes are TRBV27 and TRBJ2-1, with 8 central nucleotides matching TRBD2. The sample was PBMCs. This TCR was sampled from a woman younger than 30 in good health and CMV-seronegative. The nucleotides are TGTGCCAGCAGTTTATATGGACTAGCCGATGAGCAGTTCTTC. This sequence encodes CASSLYGLADEQFF.